The T cell receptor (beta chain) under discussion was sequenced for a study of T cells in Graves' hyperthyroidism and ophthalmopathy. V shed 5 bases and J shed 0 bases, with 17 bases lying between them. Per germline, CDR1 MDHEN and CDR2 SYDVKM. This CDR3 has 17 amino acids. Ten or more counts support this clonotype. RNA transcripts yielded amplified TCR beta CDR3 regions. The HTBI set primed first-round TCR CDR3 RT-PCR. TCRdb independently ran MiXCR on the multiplex PCR reads; one entry per CDR3 protein. The profile shows approximately 380,000 distinct CDR3 sequences, about 18% of them singletons. The V and J genes are TRBV28 and TRBJ2-4, with D possibly matching TRBD2 (5 bases). Material for sequencing was blood. This TCR was sampled from a man younger than 30 with Graves' ophthalmopathy. The CDR3 here is CASSLSLDWLAKNIQYF. The CDR3 nucleotides are TGTGCCAGCAGTCTCTCCCTGGACTGGTTAGCCAAAAACATTCAGTACTTC.